The sequence of this T cell receptor beta chain was determined in a study of T cells in Graves' hyperthyroidism and ophthalmopathy. Amplified TCR beta CDR3 regions derived from RNA transcripts. Carried out on the TCR CDR3, a first-round RT-PCR used the HTBI primer set. MiXCR, run by TCRdb on the multiplex PCR reads, gives a single entry per CDR3 protein. The table includes over 350,000 distinct CDR3 sequences, under 15% detected once. This clonotype was seen at least ten times. The sample was blood. The receptor's source is a man in his late teens or twenties with Graves' ophthalmopathy.

CDR3 coding DNA: TGTGCCAGCAGCGATTCAGACATATTACGCGAGCAGTACTTC. Amino acid sequence: CASSDSDILREQYF. The V and J genes are TRBV7-2 and TRBJ2-7; D unclear. V lost 5 bases, J lost 6 bases, and 17 bases lay in between. CDR3 length: 14 amino acids. CDR1 is SGHTA, CDR2 FQGNSA, per germline.